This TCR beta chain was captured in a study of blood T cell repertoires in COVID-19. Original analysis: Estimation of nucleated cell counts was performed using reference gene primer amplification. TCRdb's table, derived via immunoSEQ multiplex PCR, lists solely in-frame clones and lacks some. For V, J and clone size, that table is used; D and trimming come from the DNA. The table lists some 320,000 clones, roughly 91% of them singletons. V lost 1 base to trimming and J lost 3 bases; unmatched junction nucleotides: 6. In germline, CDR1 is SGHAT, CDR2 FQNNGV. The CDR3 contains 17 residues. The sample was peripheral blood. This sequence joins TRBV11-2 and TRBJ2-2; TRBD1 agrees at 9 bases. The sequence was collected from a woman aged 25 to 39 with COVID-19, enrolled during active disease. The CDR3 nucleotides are TGTGCCAGCAGCTTAGTAGGACAGGGGTCTTACACCGGGGAGCTGTTTTTT. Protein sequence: CASSLVGQGSYTGELFF.